This T cell receptor beta chain was recorded in a study of control samples from healthy donors and cancer patients. This CDR3 has 16 residues. The germline V gene has CDR1 SGHDT and CDR2 YYEEEE. Trimming pared 0 bases from V and 4 bases from J, leaving 13 bases between. This clone was recorded only once. The assay was immunoSEQ multiplex PCR, and TCRdb's table has in-frame clones only and misses some. The sample carries 100,000 to 150,000 clones, 85% to 90% recorded once. The V gene is TRBV5-6, the J gene TRBJ1-4; D gene unclear. The TCR sequence derives from a man aged 30 to 45 in good health. The source material was blood. The CDR3 DNA follows: TGTGCCAGCAGCTTGGGCCCCGGGCTGGGTAATGAAAAACTGTTTTTT. This sequence encodes CASSLGPGLGNEKLFF.